This T cell receptor beta chain stems from a study of CD8 T cells in Susac syndrome. TCR beta sequencing was performed on blood CD8+ and CD4+ T cells. Whole-study results and caveats: The study's TCR sequencing and HLA analysis covered a relatively small number of individuals, and the study acknowledged this.

After extraction with the RNeasy kit, about 0.5 to 1 ug of the RNA was reverse transcribed using random hexamers. It was immunoSEQ multiplex PCR that amplified TCR beta CDR3 across 54 Vbeta and 13 Jbeta. TCRdb analysed the immunoSEQ multiplex PCR reads with MiXCR anew, one entry per CDR3 protein. The sample has more than 110,000 distinct CDR3 sequences, 95% seen once. The CDR3 is made up of 14 amino acids. The germline V gene has CDR1 KGHDR and CDR2 SFDVKD. Trimming pared 3 bases from V and 2 bases from J, leaving 8 bases between. As regards this clonotype: No antigen is known for it.

This chain uses TRBV24-1 with TRBJ2-3; D is unresolved. The TCR sequence derives from a human donor with Susac syndrome. Sequenced material: CD4+ T cells from PBMCs. The CDR3 sequence: CATSDPTYTDTQYF. The CDR3 coding sequence is TGTGCCACCAGTGATCCCACCTACACAGATACGCAGTATTTT.